The TCR beta chain under discussion was sequenced for a study of T cell repertoires in cytomegalovirus infection. For this clonotype: The target antigen is unknown.

TCRdb reprocessed the reads with MiXCR, giving one entry per CDR3 protein. Of more than 75,000 distinct CDR3 sequences in the sample, less than 30% were seen once. The V and J ends lost 2 bases and 3 bases respectively, with 11 bases between them. Germline V gene data show CDR1 as SGHAT and CDR2 as FQNNGV. The CDR3 is 14 residues long. J is TRBJ2-7 and V is TRBV11-2; D is ambiguous. The TCR comes from a human donor in good health (CMV status not recorded). Some clones in this sample may be carry-over from other donors' samples. The material was CD8+ T cells from cultured PBMCs, obtained from culture after CMV antigen stimulation. The CDR3 protein is CASSLKETYYEQYF. In DNA form, the CDR3 reads TGTGCCAGCAGCTTAAAGGAGACATACTACGAGCAGTACTTC.